The 21 T cell receptor beta chains listed next were all sequenced from one sample in a study of T cell responses to AZD1222 COVID-19 vaccine. Repertoires were generated with immunoSEQ multiplex PCR, while TCRdb's copy carries only in-frame clones and drops some. This sample yields 150,000 to 200,000 clones, of which roughly 89% are seen a single time; roughly 1.1% belongs to the top ten. The starting material was peripheral blood, obtained 28 days after the second AZD1222 dose. These receptors came from an adult who received the AZD1222 COVID-19 vaccine.

V and J are TRBV7-2 and TRBJ1-1; D unclear. The CDR3 spans 17 residues. V was shortened by 0 bases and J by 0 bases, with 14 bases between the two germline ends. Germline V gene sequence: CDR1 SGHTA, CDR2 FQGNSA. The CDR3 sequence: CASSLAAPPVMNTEAFF. Here the CDR3 DNA reads TGTGCCAGCAGCTTAGCGGCCCCTCCCGTCATGAACACTGAAGCTTTCTTT.

V usage is TRBV5-1 and J usage is TRBJ1-2, with D possibly being TRBD1 (5 bases). The CDR3 loop spans 15 amino acids. In germline, CDR1 is SGHRS, CDR2 YFSETQ. Trimming shortened V by 4 bases and J by 4 bases, and 17 bases separated the two germline ends. CDR3 in DNA: TGCGCCAGCAGCGGGGGATTCTTAGGTGGCTATGGCTACACCTTC. Amino acid sequence: CASSGGFLGGYGYTF.

This clone occurred once. This chain joins TRBV3-1 (or the pseudogene TRBV3-2) and TRBJ1-1, with no clear D. Germline values: CDR1 LGHDT, CDR2 YNNKEL (reference sequence). The CDR3 contains 13 residues. The germline V and J ends were trimmed by 3 bases and 1 base, with 6 bases remaining between them. In DNA, the CDR3 is TGTGCCAGCAGCCATAGGCAGAACACTGAAGCTTTCTTT. It translates to CASSHRQNTEAFF.

The chain recombines TRBV27 with TRBJ1-3, with 7 nucleotides matching TRBD1. The V gene's germline CDR1 is MNHEY and CDR2 SMNVEV (reference sequence). The CDR3 loop spans 15 amino acids. Trimming took 6 bases from V and 2 from J; bases not matched to a gene: 7. This CDR3 reads CASSRRTGPGNTIYF. For the CDR3, the DNA is TGTGCCAGCAGCCGAAGGACAGGCCCTGGAAACACCATATATTTT.

This clone appeared once. V and J are TRBV6-1 and TRBJ2-5; tentatively, D is TRBD2 (5 bases). Trimming left V 1 base short and J 4 bases short, with 7 bases between. The length of the CDR3 is 13 residues. In germline, CDR1 is MNHNS, CDR2 SASEGT. CDR3 coding DNA: TGTGCCAGCAGTGAAGGGCTAGCAGAGACCCAGTACTTC. This encodes CASSEGLAETQYF.

The chain uses TRBV29-1 and TRBJ1-2, with D possibly TRBD1 on 5 matching bases. CDR3 size: 12 residues. Germline CDR1 SQVTM, CDR2 ANQGSEA. Trimming cost V 5 bases and J 7 bases, with 14 bases left between them. CDR3 DNA sequence: TGCAGCGTTCAAAGTGGGGCTCGTGGCTACACCTTC. Encoded protein: CSVQSGARGYTF.

The J gene is TRBJ2-5, the V gene TRBV29-1; 9 nucleotides line up with TRBD1. The CDR3 is made up of 13 amino acids. Germline V lookup: CDR1 SQVTM, CDR2 ANQGSEA. J lost 4 bases, V lost 4 bases, and 4 bases had no gene match. The CDR3: CSVGNRGRETQYF. As DNA, the CDR3 is TGCAGCGTTGGGAACAGGGGGCGAGAGACCCAGTACTTC.

The chain carries TRBV5-6 and TRBJ1-3, with TRBD1 matching 8 bases. J gave up 7 bases and V 4 bases, and 4 bases lay outside the gene matches. The CDR3 loop spans 13 amino acids. Germline assignment: CDR1 SGHDT and CDR2 YYEEEE. The CDR3 DNA follows: TGTGCCAGCAGCATAGGACAGGGCAACACCATATATTTT. Translated: CASSIGQGNTIYF.

The chain carries TRBV7-9 and TRBJ1-1; 7 nucleotides align to TRBD1. Unmatched junction bases numbered 6, after V lost 1 base and J lost 4 bases. CDR3 length equals 15 residues. The germline gives CDR1 SEHNR, CDR2 FQNEAQ (reference sequence). CDR3 sequence (DNA): TGTGCCAGCAGCTTAGGTTTCCGGGACAGCACTGAAGCTTTCTTT. This gives the protein CASSLGFRDSTEAFF.

The gene calls are TRBV27 and TRBJ1-2, with a tentative D call TRBD1 (6 bases). Trimming pared 6 bases from V and 0 bases from J, leaving 17 bases between. Germline-derived CDR1 and CDR2 are MNHEY and SMNVEV (reference sequence). The CDR3 length is 16 residues. The CDR3 region has the DNA TGTGCCAGCAGGACTACCGGGACACTTGCTAACTATGGCTACACCTTC. It encodes CASRTTGTLANYGYTF.

The chain couples TRBV15 to TRBJ2-7; D remains ambiguous. V dropped 1 base and J dropped 6 bases, with 19 bases sitting between them. The CDR3 covers 16 residues. Germline values: CDR1 LNHNV, CDR2 YYDKDF (reference sequence). The CDR3 loop is CATSRGRGVESLEQYF. In DNA, the CDR3 is TGTGCCACCAGCAGAGGCCGCGGAGTTGAATCACTCGAGCAGTACTTC. The whole variable domain, remainder taken from reference TRBV15 and TRBJ2-7, is DAMVIQNPRYQVTQFGKPVTLSCSQTLNHNVMYWYQQKSSQAPKLLFHYYDKDFNNEADTPDNFQSRRPNTSFCFLDIRSPGLGDTAMYLCATSRGRGVESLEQYFGPGTRLTVT.

Only a few counts were recorded for this clone. The J gene is TRBJ2-2, the V gene TRBV7-9; D uncertain. Between the trimmed V and J ends, which lost 6 bases and 5 bases, there was a span of 7 bases. Germline V lookup: CDR1 SEHNR, CDR2 FQNEAQ (reference sequence). This CDR3 has 12 amino acids. Written as DNA, the CDR3 is TGTGCCAGCAGTCCCGGTACCGGGGAGCTGTTTTTT. This translates into CASSPGTGELFF.

The V and J genes are TRBV7-9 and TRBJ2-2; D not resolved. Per germline, CDR1 SEHNR and CDR2 FQNEAQ (reference sequence). This CDR3 spans 13 amino acids. Trimming stripped 7 bases from V and 3 bases from J, with 9 bases between. The DNA of the CDR3 is TGTGCCAGCACCCGTCTGGACACCGGGGAGCTGTTTTTT. Amino acid sequence: CASTRLDTGELFF. Combining the CDR3 with reference TRBV7-9 and TRBJ2-2 gives the whole variable domain DTGVSQNPRHKITKRGQNVTFRCDPISEHNRLYWYRQTLGQGPEFLTYFQNEAQLEKSRLLSDRFSAERPKGSFSTLEIQRTEQGDSAMYLCASTRLDTGELFFGEGSRLTVL.

V is TRBV9 and J is TRBJ2-3; 9 bases match TRBD2. This CDR3 comprises 16 residues. CDR1 SGDLS and CDR2 YYNGEE come from the germline V gene. Trimming took 1 base from V and 4 from J; bases not matched to a gene: 7. Here the CDR3 DNA reads TGTGCCAGCAGCGTACAGGCGGGGGGGCCCTCAGATACGCAGTATTTT. Its translation is CASSVQAGGPSDTQYF.

The rearrangement links TRBV5-6 to TRBJ1-2, with TRBD1 as a possible D gene (5 bases). V was clipped by 5 bases and J by 1 base, with 15 bases between them. There are 15 residues in the CDR3. The germline V gene encodes CDR1 SGHDT and CDR2 YYEEEE. As DNA, the CDR3 is TGTGCCAGCAGACTATCGGGACGGGTTAACTATGGCTACACCTTC. Protein product: CASRLSGRVNYGYTF.

The J gene is TRBJ1-1, the V gene TRBV12-3 or TRBV12-4, with D hard to call. The CDR3 runs 13 residues. Trimming left V 3 bases short and J 6 bases short, with 11 bases between. CDR3 in amino acids: CASSFGSISEAFF. DNA of the CDR3: TGTGCCAGCAGTTTCGGCAGTATCTCTGAAGCTTTCTTT.

The CDR3 loop is CASSSNDRGGGYTF. CDR3 DNA: TGTGCCAGTAGCTCAAATGACAGGGGAGGCGGCTACACCTTC. V usage is TRBV19 and J usage is TRBJ1-2, with TRBD1 identical over 8 bases. From germline, CDR1 is LNHDA and CDR2 SQIVND (reference sequence). There are 14 residues in the CDR3. J gave up 8 bases and V 6 bases, and 11 bases lay outside the gene matches.

This sequence joins TRBV27 and TRBJ2-1; tentative D call: TRBD1 (6 bases). The CDR3 totals 14 residues. Germline CDR1 and CDR2: MNHEY and SMNVEV (reference sequence). With 2 bases removed from V and 2 bases from J, the gap between germline ends came to 7 bases. CDR3 amino acids: CASSLGGTYNEQFF. The CDR3 DNA sequence: TGTGCCAGCAGTTTAGGGGGCACCTACAATGAGCAGTTCTTC.

The V call is TRBV4-3, the J call TRBJ2-5; 10 bases match TRBD1. V trimming: 2 bases; J trimming: 9 bases; junction bases outside the gene matches: 15. This CDR3 contains 17 residues. Germline values: CDR1 LGHNA, CDR2 YSLEER. The CDR3 DNA sequence: TGCGCCAGCAGCCAAATACGAGGGACAGGGGCTACGGGGGCCCAGTACTTC. This gives the protein CASSQIRGTGATGAQYF.

Only a few counts were recorded for this clone. The V and J genes are TRBV20-1 and TRBJ2-7; a possible D gene is TRBD1 (5 bases). The CDR3 contains 14 residues. Germline CDR1 reads DFQATT; CDR2 reads SNEGSKA (reference sequence). Trimming removed 3 bases from V and 1 base from J, with 13 bases in between. CDR3 sequence (DNA): TGCAGTGCTAGTAGACAGCTAAAATCCTACGAGCAGTACTTC. Amino acids: CSASRQLKSYEQYF.

The chain has TRBV9 and TRBJ1-1; D not resolved. Trimming removed 0 bases at V and 0 bases at J, with 12 bases between. The V gene's germline CDR1 is SGDLS and CDR2 YYNGEE. The CDR3 has 16 amino acids. The CDR3 here is CASSVGGGPLNTEAFF. CDR3 nucleotide sequence: TGTGCCAGCAGCGTAGGAGGAGGGCCTCTGAACACTGAAGCTTTCTTT.